The 24 T cell receptor beta chains presented below share a single source sample, sequenced in a study of T cells after yellow fever vaccination. MiXCR was run by TCRdb on the 5' RACE reads, yielding one entry per CDR3 protein. The data show 100,000 to 150,000 distinct CDR3 sequences, 13% to 15% seen once. Material: CD8+ T cells sorted from PBMCs, obtained 5 days after the yellow fever booster vaccination. The receptors derive from a man between 18 and 35 years old who received the YFV17D yellow fever vaccine.

The genes are TRBV12-3 or TRBV12-4 and TRBJ2-3, with 7 bases fitting TRBD2. The CDR3 has 16 amino acids. The V gene end was trimmed by 3 bases and the J gene end by 4 bases; junction bases not matched to a gene: 10. DNA of the CDR3: TGTGCCAGCAGTTTCGTATCGGGACTATGGTCAGATACGCAGTATTTT. The encoded protein is CASSFVSGLWSDTQYF.

CDR3 DNA: TGTGCCAGCAGCTCAACAGCCTTCAAGTTCTTC. It is translated as CASSSTAFKFF. The chain has TRBV7-9 and TRBJ2-1; no definite D call. Germline assignment: CDR1 SEHNR and CDR2 FQNEAQ (reference sequence). V was clipped by 4 bases and J by 14 bases, with 12 bases between them. This CDR3 has 11 residues.

This clonotype was seen more than once but under ten times. The chain combines TRBV6-5 with TRBJ2-3; TRBD1 agrees at 10 bases. The CDR3 has 19 amino acids. Germline values: CDR1 MNHEY, CDR2 SVGAGI. J lost 4 bases, V lost 0 bases, and 13 bases had no gene match. The CDR3 DNA follows: TGTGCCAGCAGTTACTCAACGCCGTACTGGACAGGGGGTCCAGATACGCAGTATTTT. Residues: CASSYSTPYWTGGPDTQYF.

V gene TRBV6-2 or TRBV6-3 combines with J gene TRBJ1-6; D not certain. V lost 5 bases and J lost 9, with 17 bases in between. The germline CDR1 and CDR2 sequences are MNHEY and SVGEGT. The CDR3 runs 15 residues. CDR3 in amino acids: CASSRPRQDGSPLHF. The CDR3 DNA sequence: TGTGCCAGCAGTCGCCCCCGGCAGGATGGTTCACCCCTCCACTTT.

The chain is built from TRBV3-1 and TRBJ2-5; D unresolved. Per the germline V gene, CDR1 is LGHDT and CDR2 is YNNKEL (reference sequence). With 0 bases removed from V and 4 bases from J, the gap between germline ends came to 15 bases. This CDR3 is 16 amino acids long. This CDR3 is CASSQEKAAWIETQYF. The CDR3 nucleotides are TGTGCCAGCAGCCAAGAGAAGGCGGCTTGGATAGAGACCCAGTACTTC.

This clonotype was observed a handful of times. V and J are TRBV7-3 and TRBJ2-3, with 7 bases fitting TRBD2. CDR1 and CDR2 (germline): SGHTA, FQGTGA. The V gene end was trimmed by 4 bases and the J gene end by 3 bases; junction bases not matched to a gene: 7. The CDR3 is made up of 15 amino acids. The CDR3 spells CASSWGGAATDTQYF. CDR3 nucleotide sequence: TGTGCCAGCAGCTGGGGAGGGGCGGCTACAGATACGCAGTATTTT.

The rearrangement joins TRBV5-6 to TRBJ2-1; D could derive from TRBD1 or TRBD2 (5 bases each). This CDR3 region has 16 residues. Trimming removed 1 base at V and 6 bases at J, with 17 bases between. CDR1 is SGHDT and CDR2 is YYEEEE in the germline V gene. CDR3 in DNA: TGTGCCAGCAGCTTGTTGGGGGATTCCTCTTCCAATGAGCAGTTCTTC. It encodes CASSLLGDSSSNEQFF.

This clonotype was found a few times. V is TRBV5-1 and J is TRBJ1-4; D is perhaps TRBD1 (6 bases). The V end was cut by 7 bases, the J end by 3 bases, with 10 bases between. This CDR3 region has 13 residues. Germline CDR1 SGHRS, CDR2 YFSETQ. The CDR3 is CASQGQPNEKLFF. The DNA for the CDR3 is TGCGCCAGCCAAGGACAGCCTAATGAAAAACTGTTTTTT.

This clonotype turned up a few times. This rearrangement joins TRBV9 to TRBJ2-5, with D perhaps matching TRBD2 (7 bases). CDR1 and CDR2 (germline): SGDLS, YYNGEE. The ends were cut back, 6 bases at V and 5 bases at J, with 20 bases in the middle. This CDR3 is 15 amino acids long. The CDR3 nucleotides read TGTGCCAGCAACCCATCGGGGGGCCCCCAGGAGACCCAGTACTTC. This encodes CASNPSGGPQETQYF.

This clonotype was seen more than once but under ten times. The CDR3 sequence is CASTSTENTEAFF. The CDR3 DNA sequence: TGTGCCAGCACCTCGACAGAGAACACTGAAGCTTTCTTT. V gene TRBV12-3 or TRBV12-4 combines with J gene TRBJ1-1, with TRBD1 as a possible D gene (5 bases). V was cut by 7 bases and J by 1 base, with 10 bases left in between. The CDR3 loop spans 13 amino acids.

The chain uses TRBV27 and TRBJ2-5; 12 nucleotides agree with TRBD2. Germline assignment: CDR1 MNHEY and CDR2 SMNVEV (reference sequence). V was pared by 5 bases and J by 0 bases, with 4 bases of the junction left unmatched. The CDR3 spans 16 residues. CDR3 protein: CASSQGLAGYQETQYF. CDR3 DNA: TGTGCCAGCAGTCAAGGACTAGCGGGGTACCAAGAGACCCAGTACTTC.

Within the sample, this clonotype is hyperexpanded. V usage is TRBV9 and J usage is TRBJ2-3, with D possibly TRBD2 on 5 matching bases. V was cut by 7 bases and J by 3 bases, with 18 bases left in between. The CDR3 loop spans 15 amino acids. The V gene's germline CDR1 is SGDLS and CDR2 YYNGEE. The DNA for the CDR3 is TGTGCCAGCTCCTCCTCGGGTAGCGCGACAGATACGCAGTATTTT. It translates to CASSSSGSATDTQYF.

This clonotype turned up a few times. The genes are TRBV7-6 and TRBJ2-3; a possible D gene is TRBD1 (6 bases). The CDR3 is 14 residues long. From germline, CDR1 is SGHVS and CDR2 FNYEAQ. The V end was cut by 4 bases, the J end by 2 bases, with 10 bases between. The CDR3 loop reads CASSYTGNTDTQYF. In DNA, the CDR3 is TGTGCCAGCAGCTATACAGGGAACACAGATACGCAGTATTTT.

This rearrangement joins TRBV29-1 to TRBJ1-5; perhaps TRBD1 as D (5 bases). CDR1 and CDR2 from the germline V gene are SQVTM and ANQGSEA. Trimming stripped 1 base from V and 3 bases from J, with 10 bases between. The CDR3 extends over 14 amino acids. The CDR3 DNA is TGCAGCGTTGAAGGAGGGGATTTCAATCAGCCCCAGCATTTT. As protein: CSVEGGDFNQPQHF.

This clonotype was counted ten times or more. The rearrangement uses TRBV9 and TRBJ2-5; D might be TRBD1 (6 bases). From germline, CDR1 is SGDLS and CDR2 YYNGEE. This CDR3 comprises 14 residues. The V end was cut by 0 bases, the J end by 3 bases, with 9 bases between. This CDR3 reads CASSVEKGEETQYF. As DNA, the CDR3 is TGTGCCAGCAGCGTAGAGAAGGGGGAAGAGACCCAGTACTTC.

The chain has TRBV7-8 and TRBJ2-7; 12 bases agree with TRBD2. This CDR3 contains 15 residues. V shed 3 bases and J 6 bases; nucleotides not matched to a gene: 6. Germline values: CDR1 SGHVS, CDR2 FQNEAQ. As DNA, the CDR3 is TGTGCCAGCAGCTTTCCGAGACTAGCGGGGGCCGAGCAGTACGTC. Encoded protein: CASSFPRLAGAEQYV.

This clonotype was seen a handful of times. The chain carries TRBV6-5 and TRBJ2-2; 11 nucleotides line up with TRBD2. There are 17 residues in the CDR3. The junction had 6 bases not matched to a gene; V was cut back by 0 bases and J by 6 bases. Germline V gene sequence: CDR1 MNHEY, CDR2 SVGAGI. The CDR3 DNA follows: TGTGCCAGCAGTTACTCGTTAGCGGGGGGGATGGCCGGGGAGCTGTTTTTT. Translation gives CASSYSLAGGMAGELFF.

A few counts support this clonotype. V usage is TRBV7-9 and J usage is TRBJ2-3; 12 bases match TRBD2. Germline V CDR1 and CDR2: SEHNR, FQNEAQ (reference sequence). V was clipped by 5 bases and J by 2 bases; unmatched bases: 5. There are 16 residues in the CDR3. The CDR3 DNA follows: TGTGCCAGCAGCGCAACTAGCGGGGGGTTCACAGATACGCAGTATTTT. Amino acids: CASSATSGGFTDTQYF.

This clonotype appeared a few times. The rearrangement links TRBV7-9 to TRBJ2-6; tentatively, D is TRBD1 (6 bases). From germline, CDR1 is SEHNR and CDR2 FQNEAQ (reference sequence). The CDR3 loop spans 18 amino acids. Trimming left V 1 base short and J 0 bases short, with 13 bases between. The CDR3 here is CASSLGRDTISGANVLTF. The CDR3 nucleotides are TGTGCCAGCAGCTTAGGTCGGGACACAATCTCTGGGGCCAACGTCCTGACTTTC.

This clonotype was detected many times. This CDR3 reads CASSRVVREGVANYGYTF. The CDR3 DNA is TGTGCCAGCAGCCGGGTTGTAAGGGAAGGGGTCGCTAACTATGGCTACACCTTC. V and J are TRBV6-5 and TRBJ1-2, with D tentatively TRBD1 (5 bases). CDR1 MNHEY and CDR2 SVGAGI come from the germline V gene. The length of the CDR3 is 18 residues. The ends were cut back, 6 bases at V and 0 bases at J, with 23 bases in the middle.

The V call is TRBV11-3, the J call TRBJ2-5, with D possibly being TRBD1 or TRBD2 (6 bases each). CDR3 length: 15 amino acids. Trimming stripped 5 bases from V and 5 bases from J, with 18 bases between. Germline V gene lookup returns CDR1 SGHNT and CDR2 YENEEA. The CDR3 region is CASSPSGASWETQYF. Written as DNA, the CDR3 is TGTGCCAGCAGCCCCTCGGGGGCTTCATGGGAGACCCAGTACTTC.

The V gene is TRBV9, the J gene TRBJ1-1, with TRBD1 matching 9 bases. The CDR3 totals 16 residues. CDR1 is SGDLS, CDR2 YYNGEE, per germline. Trimming at V came to 4 bases and at J to 3 bases, leaving 10 bases not matched to a gene. For the CDR3, the DNA is TGTGCCAGCAGCTCGGGACAGGGATGGTCGGACACTGAAGCTTTCTTT. Protein: CASSSGQGWSDTEAFF.

The chain employs TRBV6-5 and TRBJ1-5, with no clear D. Germline V CDR1 and CDR2: MNHEY, SVGAGI. This CDR3 contains 17 residues. Trimming left V 0 bases short and J 0 bases short, with 12 bases between. DNA for the CDR3: TGTGCCAGCAGTTACTCGAGTGGACCAGATAGCAATCAGCCCCAGCATTTT. This translates into CASSYSSGPDSNQPQHF.

The chain combines TRBV5-8 with TRBJ1-2; 12 bases line up with TRBD1. CDR1 is SGHTS and CDR2 is YDEGEE in the germline V gene. The CDR3 extends over 14 amino acids. With 4 bases clipped from V and 7 bases from J, the junction kept 5 bases outside the gene matches. The CDR3 region is CASSLGTGGSGYTF. DNA for the CDR3: TGTGCCAGCAGCCTCGGGACAGGGGGCTCTGGCTACACCTTC.